The T cell receptor beta chain under discussion was sequenced for a study of response to subunit inactivated influenza vaccine. Study-level results: Authors suggested each seasonal flu vaccination may recruit only limited numbers of new T cells.

V lost 4 bases and J lost 3, with 7 bases in between. CDR3 length: 13 amino acids. A note on this clonotype: What it binds is not known.

TCRdb ran MiXCR on the RT-PCR reads and lists one entry per CDR3 protein. The table lists some 850,000 distinct CDR3 sequences, 18% of them singletons. The sample here was PBMCs from blood, taken more than 4 days after vaccination. The clonotype originates from a man aged 45-60 years who received an inactivated influenza vaccine. The chain couples TRBV12-3 or TRBV12-4 to TRBJ2-1; D is ambiguous. CDR3 bases: TGTGCCAGCAGTTGGAGAAACTACAATGAGCAGTTCTTC. Its translation is CASSWRNYNEQFF.